This T cell receptor (beta chain) was recorded in a study of identical twins. Study results and limitations: Invariant MAIT and iNKT cells could partly confound zero-insertion analyses. Insertions ran lower in abundant cord blood beta clonotypes, though not in memory repertoires.

A template switching step contributed a universal primer site, while unique molecular identifiers were present in the cDNA. TCRdb re-derived calls from the 5' RACE reads in MiXCR, one entry per CDR3 protein. Of 250,000 to 300,000 distinct CDR3 sequences listed, around 8.3% are singletons. This clonotype was observed at least ten times. Its antigen is currently unknown. The CDR3 runs 14 residues. Germline-derived CDR1 and CDR2 are ENHRY and SYGVKD. The V gene lost 10 bases and the J gene lost 0 bases, with 16 bases spanning the gap. The same data also went into a second study, on yellow fever vaccine responses in identical twins.

The sequenced sample consisted of CD8+ T cells sorted from blood. The sequence came from a woman under 30 in good health. The chain employs TRBV10-3 and TRBJ2-7, with D perhaps TRBD1 (6 bases). In DNA, the CDR3 is TGTGCCAGCGAGGGGGACGGAAACTCCTACGAGCAGTACTTC. Its protein is CASEGDGNSYEQYF.